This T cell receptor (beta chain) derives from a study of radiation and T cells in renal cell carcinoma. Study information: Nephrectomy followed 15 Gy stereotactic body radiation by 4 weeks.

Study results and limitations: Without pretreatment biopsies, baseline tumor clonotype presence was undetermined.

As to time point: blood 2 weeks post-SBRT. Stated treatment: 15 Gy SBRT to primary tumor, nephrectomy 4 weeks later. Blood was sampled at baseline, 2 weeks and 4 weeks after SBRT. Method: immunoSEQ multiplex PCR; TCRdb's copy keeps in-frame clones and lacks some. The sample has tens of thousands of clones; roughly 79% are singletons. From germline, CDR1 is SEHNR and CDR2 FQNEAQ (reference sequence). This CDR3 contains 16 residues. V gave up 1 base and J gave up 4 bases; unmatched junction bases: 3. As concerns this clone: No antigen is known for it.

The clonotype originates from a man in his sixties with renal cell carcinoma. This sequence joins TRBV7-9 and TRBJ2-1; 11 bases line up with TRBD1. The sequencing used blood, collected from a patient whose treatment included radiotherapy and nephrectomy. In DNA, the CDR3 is TGTGCCAGCAGCTTAGAGGGGACAGGGGGATACAATGAGCAGTTCTTC. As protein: CASSLEGTGGYNEQFF.